This T cell receptor beta chain derives from a study of T cell clones after liver transplantation. Overall study context: Third-party-reactive TCRbeta sequences from pre-transplant mixed lymphocyte reactions served as antigen-independent comparators.

Concerning this clone: Its antigen is as yet unknown. At the DNA level, this CDR3 is encoded by other sequences in the same sample as well.

The CDR3 covers 15 residues. Per the germline V gene, CDR1 is LNHDA and CDR2 is SQIVND (reference sequence). Germline trimming cut 3 bases from V and 5 bases from J; bases unmatched to any gene: 7. Data came from immunoSEQ multiplex PCR; TCRdb stores just in-frame clones and leaves some out. The sample lists tens of thousands of clones, about 82% occurring once. Findings and limits, study-wide: Migration into the graft, not deletion, may explain lost graft donor-reactive T cells. Donor-reactive sequences fell more than third party-reactive ones, suggesting partial deletion.

The TCR sequence derives from a human patient who received a liver transplant. Some T cells may arise from the graft donor. Sample: CD4+ T cells from blood, taken 45 to 47 months after liver transplant. The chain employs TRBV19 and TRBJ2-7; TRBD1 matches at 10 bases. For the CDR3, the DNA is TGTGCCAGTAGTATTCCGGGACAGGGGAGCCACGAGCAGTACTTC. It yields the protein CASSIPGQGSHEQYF.